These T cell receptor beta chains were read from a single sample in a study of T-cell reconstitution after alpha-beta-depleted transplantation in children. TCRdb called the PCR reads again in MiXCR, with one record for every CDR3 protein. The table lists roughly 500,000 distinct CDR3 sequences, about 11% of them singletons. The source material was PBMCs, sampled before TCRalphabeta/CD19-depleted stem cell transplant. The receptors originated from a child under 10 years old with inherited bone marrow failure, due to receive a stem cell transplant. Each CDR3 is given with its conserved first and last residue. Each record gives: clone size, V gene, D gene, J gene, CDR3 DNA, CDR3 protein. A D gene is named only where the DNA matches it firmly. Not all rows give a size; the values are once, few, many and, for expanded clones, a class.

abundance: many
v_gene: TRBV6-1
d_gene: TRBD2
j_gene: TRBJ2-7
CDR3nt: TGTGCCAGCAGGGAGCGTCTAGCGGTCTTGACCTACGAGCAGTACTTC
CDR3aa: CASRERLAVLTYEQYF

abundance: many
v_gene: TRBV6-5
d_gene: TRBD2
j_gene: TRBJ2-7
CDR3nt: TGCGCCAGCAGCTATAGCGGGAGATCATACGAGCAGTACTTC
CDR3aa: CASSYSGRSYEQYF

abundance: many
v_gene: TRBV27
d_gene: -
j_gene: TRBJ1-2
CDR3nt: TGTGCCAGCAGTTTAGTGGGGGCGAACTATGGCTACACCTTC
CDR3aa: CASSLVGANYGYTF

abundance: many
v_gene: TRBV24-1
d_gene: -
j_gene: TRBJ1-1
CDR3nt: TGTGCCACCAGTGCGGGGCGGGCGGACAGACACATGAACACTGAAGCTTTCTTT
CDR3aa: CATSAGRADRHMNTEAFF

abundance: few
v_gene: TRBV20-1
d_gene: TRBD2
j_gene: TRBJ2-7
CDR3nt: TGCAGTGCTAGAGATCCCCAACTAGCGGGCACCTACGAGCAGTACTTC
CDR3aa: CSARDPQLAGTYEQYF

abundance: many
v_gene: TRBV11-2
d_gene: TRBD1
j_gene: TRBJ1-6
CDR3nt: TGTGCCAGCAGCCGCACCCCAGGGGGCTATAATTCACCCCTCCACTTT
CDR3aa: CASSRTPGGYNSPLHF

abundance: -
v_gene: TRBV5-1
d_gene: TRBD1
j_gene: TRBJ1-3
CDR3nt: TGCGCCAGCAGCTTAACAGGGGTCGCTGGAAACACCATATATTTT
CDR3aa: CASSLTGVAGNTIYF

abundance: few
v_gene: TRBV20-1
d_gene: TRBD2
j_gene: TRBJ2-1
CDR3nt: TGCAGTGCTAGTCTCCCTCTCTCCTTAGCGGGAGGGGGGGTTCGGTTCTTC
CDR3aa: CSASLPLSLAGGGVRFF

abundance: many
v_gene: TRBV7-2
d_gene: -
j_gene: TRBJ2-1
CDR3nt: TGTGCCAGCAGCCGTCCAGAGGGTGAGCAGTTCTTC
CDR3aa: CASSRPEGEQFF

abundance: few
v_gene: TRBV4-3
d_gene: TRBD1
j_gene: TRBJ1-2
CDR3nt: TGCGCCAGCAGCCAGCTACAGGGGGCGAGCTATGGCTACACCTTC
CDR3aa: CASSQLQGASYGYTF

abundance: -
v_gene: TRBV20-1
d_gene: -
j_gene: TRBJ2-2
CDR3nt: TGCAGTGCTCCTAGTTTACAACCGAACACCGGGGAGCTGTTTTTT
CDR3aa: CSAPSLQPNTGELFF

abundance: many
v_gene: TRBV28
d_gene: TRBD2
j_gene: TRBJ2-7
CDR3nt: TGTGCCAGCAGTCCCCCCGGACTAGCGGGCTACGAGCAGTACTTC
CDR3aa: CASSPPGLAGYEQYF

abundance: many
v_gene: TRBV5-1
d_gene: TRBD1
j_gene: TRBJ1-1
CDR3nt: TGCGCCAGCAGCACTATACCGGGACAGGGTCAGGGGCAGAACACTGAAGCTTTCTTT
CDR3aa: CASSTIPGQGQGQNTEAFF

abundance: many
v_gene: TRBV5-1
d_gene: -
j_gene: TRBJ2-6
CDR3nt: TGCGCCAGCAGCTTGTACGGACGATGGACTGGGGCCAACGTCCTGACTTTC
CDR3aa: CASSLYGRWTGANVLTF

abundance: -
v_gene: TRBV4-1
d_gene: -
j_gene: TRBJ2-7
CDR3nt: TGCGCCAGCAGCCAAGATGGGCAGGGGCGCGGGTACGAGCAGTACTTC
CDR3aa: CASSQDGQGRGYEQYF

abundance: many
v_gene: TRBV12-3/TRBV12-4
d_gene: -
j_gene: TRBJ1-2
CDR3nt: TGTGCCAGTACCCAACAGGCGGTTAACTATGGCTACACCTTC
CDR3aa: CASTQQAVNYGYTF

abundance: many
v_gene: TRBV27
d_gene: TRBD2
j_gene: TRBJ2-3
CDR3nt: TGTGCCAGCAGTTTAACTAGCGGGACCACAGATACGCAGTATTTT
CDR3aa: CASSLTSGTTDTQYF

abundance: many
v_gene: TRBV20-1
d_gene: -
j_gene: TRBJ1-1
CDR3nt: TGCAGTGCTGGACGAGGTAACACTGAAGCTTTCTTT
CDR3aa: CSAGRGNTEAFF

abundance: many
v_gene: TRBV6-2/TRBV6-3
d_gene: -
j_gene: TRBJ1-2
CDR3nt: TGTGCCAGCAGTTACGATCGCTATGGCTACACCTTC
CDR3aa: CASSYDRYGYTF

abundance: few
v_gene: TRBV12-3/TRBV12-4
d_gene: -
j_gene: TRBJ2-1
CDR3nt: TGTGCCAGCTTGGGTGCAGTCGGCAATGAGCAGTTCTTC
CDR3aa: CASLGAVGNEQFF

abundance: few
v_gene: TRBV2
d_gene: TRBD2
j_gene: TRBJ2-1
CDR3nt: TGTGCCAGCAGTGAAACGACTAGCACCCTGGGTTACAATGAGCAGTTCTTC
CDR3aa: CASSETTSTLGYNEQFF

abundance: -
v_gene: TRBV4-2
d_gene: -
j_gene: TRBJ2-7
CDR3nt: TGTGCCAGCAGCCCCCGTCGGTGGGCAGGGGATGGAGCGGGAACAACCCCTACGAGGCAGTACTTC
CDR3aa: CASSPRRWAGDGAGTTPTRQYF

abundance: few
v_gene: TRBV4-1
d_gene: -
j_gene: TRBJ1-2
CDR3nt: TGCGCCAGCAGCCGGAACGCAGCGAGGATGGACTATGGCTACACCTTC
CDR3aa: CASSRNAARMDYGYTF

abundance: few
v_gene: TRBV4-2
d_gene: -
j_gene: TRBJ2-6
CDR3nt: TGTGCCAGCAGCCAAGACGTCCGCAGGGGCGGGACGGGGGTCCTGACTTTC
CDR3aa: CASSQDVRRGGTGVLTF

abundance: many
v_gene: TRBV21-1
d_gene: -
j_gene: TRBJ2-1
CDR3nt: TGTGCCAGCAGCCGAAACGGGTGGGAGGGCCCCCACAATGAGCAGTTCTTC
CDR3aa: CASSRNGWEGPHNEQFF